Presented here are 29 T cell receptor beta chains from one specimen sequenced in a study of T cell responses to AZD1222 COVID-19 vaccine. Libraries were prepared by immunoSEQ multiplex PCR; TCRdb keeps only in-frame clonotypes and omits some of them. The sample holds approximately 110,000 clones, 70% to 90% seen once. Sequencing used peripheral blood, obtained 28 days after the second AZD1222 dose. The receptors derive from an adult who received the AZD1222 COVID-19 vaccine.

The CDR3 DNA sequence: TGCGCCAGCAGCTTGACAGGGGGAACTAATGAAAAACTGTTTTTT. Protein sequence: CASSLTGGTNEKLFF. The chain recombines TRBV5-1 with TRBJ1-4; 8 bases fit TRBD1. This CDR3 comprises 15 residues. The J segment lost 1 base and the V segment lost 1 base, leaving 0 bases of the junction unmatched. In germline, CDR1 is SGHRS, CDR2 YFSETQ. The variable domain in full, with the rest retrieved from reference TRBV5-1 and TRBJ1-4, is KAGVTQTPRYLIKTRGQQVTLSCSPISGHRSVSWYQQTPGQGLQFLFEYFSETQRNKGNFPGRFSGRQFSNSRSEMNVSTLELGDSALYLCASSLTGGTNEKLFFGSGTQLSVL.

The V call is TRBV5-1, the J call TRBJ1-3, with a possible D match to TRBD1 (5 bases). V was shortened by 4 bases and J by 0 bases, with 11 bases between the two germline ends. Germline V gene lookup returns CDR1 SGHRS and CDR2 YFSETQ. The CDR3 consists of 15 residues. CDR3 nucleotides: TGCGCCAGCAGCGCGGGGACGGTCTCTGGAAACACCATATATTTT. Its translation is CASSAGTVSGNTIYF.

V and J are TRBV5-5 and TRBJ2-5; D unresolved. The germline CDR1 and CDR2 sequences are SGHKS and YYEKEE (reference sequence). The germline V and J ends were trimmed by 0 bases and 1 base, with 10 bases remaining between them. The CDR3 loop spans 15 amino acids. CDR3 sequence: CASSLVGQRQETQYF. The CDR3 coding sequence is TGTGCCAGCAGCTTGGTAGGTCAACGCCAAGAGACCCAGTACTTC.

This sequence joins TRBV12-2 and TRBJ2-6; TRBD2 was called by the table and not checked on the DNA. TRBV12-2 is reported as a pseudogene. This CDR3 contains 19 residues. In DNA form, the CDR3 reads TGTGCAAGTCGAAACACGGGACTAGGGGTATCAAGGGGGGCCAACGTCCTGACTTTC. Its translation: CASRNTGLGVSRGANVLTF.

The V gene is TRBV28, the J gene TRBJ2-1; weak D call: TRBD1 (6 bases). This CDR3 is built from 14 residues. Germline CDR1 MDHEN, CDR2 SYDVKM. Trimming pared 4 bases from V and 5 bases from J, leaving 12 bases between. CDR3 sequence: CASSSWTAHNEQFF. The CDR3 coding sequence is TGTGCCAGCAGTTCATGGACAGCACACAATGAGCAGTTCTTC.

This chain links TRBV6-1 with TRBJ1-2, with D perhaps matching TRBD1 (6 bases). Trimming left V 2 bases short and J 5 bases short, with 15 bases between. The germline gives CDR1 MNHNS, CDR2 SASEGT. The length of the CDR3 is 15 residues. CDR3 nucleotides: TGTGCCAGCAGTGAATGGGGGGGCAGGGCTTATGGCTACACCTTC. It codes for CASSEWGGRAYGYTF.

The chain has TRBV9 and TRBJ2-1; 9 bases agree with TRBD1. After removal of 2 bases from V and 6 bases from J, the junction contained 6 bases not matched to a gene. Germline lookup yields CDR1 SGDLS and CDR2 YYNGEE. The CDR3 consists of 15 residues. CDR3 sequence (DNA): TGTGCCAGCAGCGTGGGACAGGGAATGGGCAATGAGCAGTTCTTC. Encoded protein: CASSVGQGMGNEQFF.

The chain combines TRBV28 with TRBJ1-3; 8 bases agree with TRBD1. Germline lookup yields CDR1 MDHEN and CDR2 SYDVKM. The CDR3 loop spans 19 amino acids. The J segment lost 4 bases and the V segment lost 5 bases, leaving 19 bases of the junction unmatched. The CDR3 coding sequence is TGTGCCAGCAGTCCCCGATATGGCCGTTCCAGGGGGCCCGGAAACACCATATATTTT. It yields the protein CASSPRYGRSRGPGNTIYF.

The chain combines TRBV7-6 with TRBJ2-5, with unresolved D. Trimming left V 0 bases short and J 5 bases short, with 7 bases between. CDR3 size: 13 residues. Germline-derived CDR1 and CDR2 are SGHVS and FNYEAQ. CDR3 loop: CASSLAGSETQYF. As DNA, the CDR3 is TGTGCCAGCAGCTTAGCAGGGTCGGAGACCCAGTACTTC.

The chain links TRBV28 to TRBJ1-2; TRBD1 matches 7 bases. Trimming removed 7 bases from V and 4 bases from J; junction bases left unmatched: 12. This CDR3 is 15 amino acids long. The germline V gene encodes CDR1 MDHEN and CDR2 SYDVKM. Here the CDR3 DNA reads TGTGCCAGCACCCCGACAGGGTTCCCCTCCTATGGCTACACCTTC. The encoded protein is CASTPTGFPSYGYTF.

The table lists this clone with a count of one. The chain has TRBV6-2 or TRBV6-3 and TRBJ2-3; D is unresolved. CDR1 and CDR2 from the germline V gene are MNHEY and SVGEGT. With 4 bases removed from V and 2 bases from J, the gap between germline ends came to 1 base. The CDR3 length is 11 residues. The CDR3 bases are TGTGCCAGCAGTTCCACAGATACGCAGTATTTT. It codes for CASSSTDTQYF.

The J gene is TRBJ2-1, the V gene TRBV28, with 10 bases identical to TRBD2. The CDR3 length is 16 residues. The germline CDR1 and CDR2 sequences are MDHEN and SYDVKM. Unmatched junction bases numbered 3, after V lost 4 bases and J lost 0 bases. DNA for the CDR3: TGTGCCAGCAGTTATCAGCGGGAGGGCTCCTACAATGAGCAGTTCTTC. This translates into CASSYQREGSYNEQFF.

J is TRBJ1-2 and V is TRBV4-1; no clear D. Germline loops: CDR1 MGHRA, CDR2 YSYEKL. Trimming took off 2 bases at V and 1 base at J, with 5 bases between the two ends. The CDR3 runs 13 residues. This CDR3 is CASSQTLNYGYTF. CDR3 bases: TGCGCCAGCAGCCAAACACTTAACTATGGCTACACCTTC.

The V gene is TRBV4-3, the J gene TRBJ2-3; unclear D gene. CDR3 length: 13 amino acids. The V gene's germline CDR1 is LGHNA and CDR2 YSLEER. V was shortened by 0 bases and J by 2 bases, with 3 bases between the two germline ends. Here the CDR3 reads CASSQDSTDTQYF. The CDR3 region has the DNA TGCGCCAGCAGCCAAGATTCCACAGATACGCAGTATTTT.

V and J are TRBV7-6 and TRBJ2-2; 10 bases are shared with TRBD2. The CDR3 contains 16 residues. Germline assignment: CDR1 SGHVS and CDR2 FNYEAQ. Losses at the gene ends were 2 bases for V and 5 bases for J; bases not matched to a gene: 5. The CDR3 region is CASSLTLAGVTGELFF. The CDR3 coding sequence is TGTGCCAGCAGCTTAACCCTAGCGGGAGTTACCGGGGAGCTGTTTTTT. The full variable domain, with the rest looked up from reference TRBV7-6 and TRBJ2-2, is GAGVSQSPRYKVTKRGQDVALRCDPISGHVSLYWYRQALGQGPEFLTYFNYEAQQDKSGLPNDRFSAERPEGSISTLTIQRTEQRDSAMYRCASSLTLAGVTGELFFGEGSRLTVL.

This clone was seen once. The rearrangement links TRBV10-2 to TRBJ1-2, with 7 bases fitting TRBD1. The CDR3 runs 12 residues. J lost 5 bases, V lost 7 bases, and 4 bases had no gene match. CDR1 is WSHSY, CDR2 SAAADI, per germline. The CDR3 protein is CASNQGVYGYTF. CDR3 bases: TGCGCCAGCAATCAGGGGGTTTATGGCTACACCTTC.

V usage is TRBV15 and J usage is TRBJ2-2, with D unresolved. Looked up from germline, CDR1 is LNHNV and CDR2 is YYDKDF (reference sequence). The CDR3 is 15 residues long. V shed 3 bases and J shed 0 bases, with 8 bases lying between them. CDR3 sequence: CATSSGRPNTGELFF. DNA of the CDR3: TGTGCCACCAGCAGTGGACGGCCGAACACCGGGGAGCTGTTTTTT.

The chain is built from TRBV5-6 and TRBJ1-4, with TRBD1 matching 10 bases. Germline V gives CDR1 SGHDT, CDR2 YYEEEE. J lost 3 bases, V lost 2 bases, and 1 base had no gene match. CDR3 size: 15 residues. CDR3 sequence: CASSLGQGANEKLFF. The CDR3 bases are TGTGCCAGCAGCTTAGGACAGGGGGCTAATGAAAAACTGTTTTTT.

This chain joins TRBV29-1 and TRBJ2-1; D is unresolved. The CDR3 is made up of 12 amino acids. V dropped 5 bases and J dropped 3 bases, with 8 bases sitting between them. Germline CDR1 SQVTM, CDR2 ANQGSEA. CDR3 sequence: CSVPLGYNEQFF. In DNA form, the CDR3 reads TGCAGCGTTCCCCTCGGCTACAATGAGCAGTTCTTC.

The chain employs TRBV9 and TRBJ1-3, with no clear D. The V gene lost 2 bases and the J gene lost 0 bases, with 9 bases spanning the gap. This CDR3 has 15 residues. The V gene's germline CDR1 is SGDLS and CDR2 YYNGEE. This CDR3 reads CASSVTESSGNTIYF. The CDR3 bases are TGTGCCAGCAGCGTTACAGAAAGCTCTGGAAACACCATATATTTT.

The V gene is TRBV12-3 or TRBV12-4, the J gene TRBJ1-2, with D uncertain. There are 12 residues in the CDR3. V lost 6 bases, J lost 5 bases, and 10 bases lay in between. CDR3 sequence: CASSLKSYGYTF. The DNA for the CDR3 is TGTGCCAGCAGCTTGAAATCTTATGGCTACACCTTC.

The chain links TRBV12-3 or TRBV12-4 to TRBJ1-2; D is perhaps TRBD1 (5 bases). There are 12 residues in the CDR3. V gave up 5 bases and J gave up 4 bases, with 8 bases separating them. CDR3 protein: CASSLGAYGYTF. The CDR3, as DNA: TGTGCCAGCAGTCTCGGGGCCTATGGCTACACCTTC.

J is TRBJ2-7 and V is TRBV5-4; D may be TRBD2 (6 bases). This CDR3 comprises 14 residues. With 5 bases removed from V and 2 bases from J, the gap between germline ends came to 14 bases. Germline CDR1 and CDR2: SGHNT and YYREEE (reference sequence). CDR3 in amino acids: CASSTRESAYEQYF. The CDR3 DNA sequence: TGTGCCAGCAGTACCCGGGAGTCTGCCTACGAGCAGTACTTC.

V is TRBV19 and J is TRBJ1-1; D possibly corresponds to TRBD1 (6 bases). This CDR3 contains 15 residues. The V end was cut by 4 bases, the J end by 2 bases, with 14 bases between. The germline CDR1 and CDR2 sequences are LNHDA and SQIVND (reference sequence). The CDR3, as DNA: TGTGCCAGTAGTACCCGGGACAAATATAACACTGAAGCTTTCTTT. Protein product: CASSTRDKYNTEAFF.

This clone was counted a single time. The chain employs TRBV7-9 and TRBJ1-1; D call uncertain. Trimming stripped 6 bases from V and 4 bases from J, with 21 bases between. The CDR3 is 16 residues long. Germline V lookup: CDR1 SEHNR, CDR2 FQNEAQ (reference sequence). This chain's CDR3 is CASRRLAEISPTEAFF. The CDR3 nucleotides are TGTGCCAGCAGAAGGTTGGCCGAAATTAGCCCCACTGAAGCTTTCTTT. Full variable domain (outside the CDR3, taken from reference TRBV7-9 and TRBJ1-1): DTGVSQNPRHKITKRGQNVTFRCDPISEHNRLYWYRQTLGQGPEFLTYFQNEAQLEKSRLLSDRFSAERPKGSFSTLEIQRTEQGDSAMYLCASRRLAEISPTEAFFGQGTRLTVV.

The rearrangement joins TRBV7-9 to TRBJ1-3; TRBD1 aligns across 9 bases. The CDR3 has 16 amino acids. Germline CDR1 reads SEHNR; CDR2 reads FQNEAQ (reference sequence). V dropped 11 bases and J dropped 0; count of bases not matched to a gene: 11. CDR3 residues: CALQYTTGGSGNTIYF. The DNA for the CDR3 is TGTGCCCTACAATATACGACAGGGGGCTCTGGAAACACCATATATTTT.

This chain links TRBV6-5 with TRBJ1-2, with D hard to call. Trimming left V 2 bases short and J 7 bases short, with 8 bases between. This CDR3 has 12 amino acids. The V gene's germline CDR1 is MNHEY and CDR2 SVGAGI. CDR3 nucleotide sequence: TGTGCCAGCAGTTACCCCACGGGTGGCTACACCTTC. Encoded protein: CASSYPTGGYTF.

V and J are TRBV5-4 and TRBJ2-3, with D unclear. Germline loops: CDR1 SGHNT, CDR2 YYREEE (reference sequence). V was clipped by 4 bases and J by 8 bases, with 14 bases between them. This CDR3 region has 13 residues. CDR3 amino acids: CASSLTESATQYF. In DNA, the CDR3 is TGTGCCAGCAGCCTCACAGAGTCAGCTACGCAGTATTTT.

The V and J genes are TRBV29-1 and TRBJ2-7; TRBD2 might be the D (7 bases). CDR1 and CDR2 from the germline V gene are SQVTM and ANQGSEA. This CDR3 has 19 amino acids. V was clipped by 1 base and J by 0 bases, with 25 bases between them. Written as DNA, the CDR3 is TGCAGCGTTGAAGGGCCGGGGGGCTCTAGCGGTCTGGGCTCCTACGAGCAGTACTTC. It yields the protein CSVEGPGGSSGLGSYEQYF.